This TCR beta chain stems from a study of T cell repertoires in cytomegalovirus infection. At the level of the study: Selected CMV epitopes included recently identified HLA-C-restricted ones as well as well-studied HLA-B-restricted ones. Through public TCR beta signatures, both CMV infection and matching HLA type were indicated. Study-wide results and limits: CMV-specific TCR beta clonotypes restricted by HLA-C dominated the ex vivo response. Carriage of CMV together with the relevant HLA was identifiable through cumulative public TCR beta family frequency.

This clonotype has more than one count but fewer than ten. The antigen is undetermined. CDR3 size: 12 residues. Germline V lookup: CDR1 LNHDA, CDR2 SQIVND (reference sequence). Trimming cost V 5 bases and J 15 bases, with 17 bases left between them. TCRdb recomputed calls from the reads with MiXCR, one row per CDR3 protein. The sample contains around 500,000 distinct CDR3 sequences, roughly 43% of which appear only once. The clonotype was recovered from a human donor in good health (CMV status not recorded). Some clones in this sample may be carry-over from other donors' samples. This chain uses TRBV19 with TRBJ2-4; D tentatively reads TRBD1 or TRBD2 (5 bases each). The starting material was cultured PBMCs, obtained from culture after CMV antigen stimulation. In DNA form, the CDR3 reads TGTGCCAGTAGTCTCGGGACCTCGGCCCCGTACTTC. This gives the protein CASSLGTSAPYF.